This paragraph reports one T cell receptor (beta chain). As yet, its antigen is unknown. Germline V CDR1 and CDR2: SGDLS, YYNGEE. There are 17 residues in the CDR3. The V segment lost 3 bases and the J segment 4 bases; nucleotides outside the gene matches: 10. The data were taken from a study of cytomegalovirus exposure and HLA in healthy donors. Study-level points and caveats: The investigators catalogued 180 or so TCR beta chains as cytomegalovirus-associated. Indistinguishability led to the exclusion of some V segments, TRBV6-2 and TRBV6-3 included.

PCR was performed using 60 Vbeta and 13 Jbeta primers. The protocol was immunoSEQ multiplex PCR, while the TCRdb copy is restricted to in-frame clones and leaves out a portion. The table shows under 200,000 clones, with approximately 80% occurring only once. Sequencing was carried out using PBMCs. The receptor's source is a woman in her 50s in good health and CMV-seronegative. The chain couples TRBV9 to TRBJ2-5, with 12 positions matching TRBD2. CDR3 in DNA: TGTGCCAGCAGCGAGAGTACTAGCGGGGGGCTTGGAGAGACCCAGTACTTC. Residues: CASSESTSGGLGETQYF.